This passage covers 21 T cell receptor beta chains from one sample sequenced in a study of shared clonotypes between healthy human individuals. Only in-frame clones appear in the TCRdb table, and some are missing; sequencing was by immunoSEQ multiplex PCR. This table holds roughly 500,000 clones, 90% to 96% found once. Sequencing was carried out using naive CD4+ T cells sorted from blood. Subset denoted: CD45RA+ positively selected. Source of these receptors: a woman aged 30 to 39 in good health.

V usage is TRBV10-3 and J usage is TRBJ1-1; D unclear. CDR1 is ENHRY and CDR2 is SYGVKD in the germline V gene. The CDR3 totals 14 residues. The V gene lost 10 bases and the J gene lost 3 bases, with 18 bases spanning the gap. In DNA, the CDR3 is TGTGCCACCCAGACTACCGCCCGGGACACTGAAGCTTTCTTT. Residues: CATQTTARDTEAFF.

The chain uses TRBV19 and TRBJ2-2; 8 bases are a match to TRBD1. CDR3 length: 14 amino acids. CDR1 LNHDA and CDR2 SQIVND come from the germline V gene (reference sequence). The V and J ends lost 5 bases and 4 bases, in that order; junction bases with no gene match: 3. Here the CDR3 reads CASSRTGTTGELFF. The DNA for the CDR3 is TGTGCCAGTAGTCGGACAGGGACCACCGGGGAGCTGTTTTTT.

The chain has TRBV7-8 and TRBJ1-4; D uncertain. Germline CDR1 and CDR2: SGHVS and FQNEAQ. CDR3 length: 17 amino acids. Trimming removed 5 bases at V and 4 bases at J, with 20 bases between. The CDR3 is CASSLPRWQSINEKLFF. CDR3 sequence (DNA): TGTGCCAGCAGCCTACCGCGTTGGCAGTCCATTAATGAAAAACTGTTTTTT.

This rearrangement joins TRBV19 to TRBJ2-3; tentatively, D is TRBD1 (5 bases). The V gene lost 4 bases and the J gene lost 2 bases, with 13 bases spanning the gap. Germline CDR1 is LNHDA and CDR2 is SQIVND (reference sequence). The CDR3 extends over 15 amino acids. The CDR3 spells CASSRQSLNTDTQYF. The CDR3 DNA reads TGTGCCAGTAGTAGACAGAGCCTTAACACAGATACGCAGTATTTT.

The gene calls are TRBV7-9 and TRBJ2-5, with D perhaps TRBD1 or TRBD2 (6 bases each). V gave up 3 bases and J gave up 11 bases, with 13 bases separating them. The CDR3 consists of 12 residues. CDR1 SEHNR and CDR2 FQNEAQ come from the germline V gene (reference sequence). CDR3 sequence reads: CASSFWGAQQYF. The CDR3 DNA reads TGTGCCAGCAGCTTCTGGGGGGCGCAGCAGTACTTC.

The rearrangement uses TRBV7-9 and TRBJ2-7; unclear D gene. V lost 2 bases, J lost 2 bases, and 10 bases lay in between. This CDR3 region has 14 residues. Germline V CDR1 and CDR2: SEHNR, FQNEAQ (reference sequence). The CDR3 is CASSLRPATYEQYF. As DNA, the CDR3 is TGTGCCAGCAGCTTACGCCCGGCTACCTACGAGCAGTACTTC.

The V call is TRBV4-1, the J call TRBJ2-3; 11 bases are shared with TRBD2. The CDR3 has 17 amino acids. Germline CDR1 and CDR2: MGHRA and YSYEKL. J lost 6 bases, V lost 1 base, and 9 bases had no gene match. The chain's CDR3 is CASSQVFVAGGLDTQYF. The CDR3 coding sequence is TGCGCCAGCAGCCAAGTATTTGTAGCGGGAGGGCTGGATACGCAGTATTTT.

This chain uses TRBV7-6 with TRBJ2-5; no firm D call. V lost 3 bases to trimming and J lost 3 bases, with 11 bases between them. CDR1 and CDR2 (germline): SGHVS, FNYEAQ. CDR3 length: 14 residues. CDR3 loop: CASSFQDLKETQYF. CDR3 in DNA: TGTGCCAGCAGCTTTCAAGACCTAAAAGAGACCCAGTACTTC.

The J gene is TRBJ1-5, the V gene TRBV6-4; 9 bases fit TRBD1. With V trimmed by 6 bases and J by 4 bases, 4 bases remained unmatched. There are 14 residues in the CDR3. Germline V CDR1 and CDR2: MRHNA, SNTAGT. CDR3 region: CASSPDRGNQPQHF. The CDR3 DNA is TGTGCCAGCAGCCCCGACAGGGGGAATCAGCCCCAGCATTTT.

This rearrangement joins TRBV29-1 to TRBJ2-7; 7 nucleotides match TRBD2. The germline V gene encodes CDR1 SQVTM and CDR2 ANQGSEA. CDR3 size: 15 residues. Trimming took 4 bases from V and 3 from J; bases not matched to a gene: 12. The chain's CDR3 is CSVGRSRGGSYEQYF. CDR3 bases: TGCAGCGTTGGGAGGTCCCGCGGCGGGAGCTACGAGCAGTACTTC.

V gene TRBV5-1 combines with J gene TRBJ2-7, with 8 bases fitting TRBD1. The CDR3 length is 15 residues. J gave up 2 bases and V 0 bases, and 4 bases lay outside the gene matches. Germline CDR1 SGHRS, CDR2 YFSETQ. CDR3 DNA sequence: TGCGCCAGCAGCTTGGTGCAGGGGGCTGCCTACGAGCAGTACTTC. This codes for CASSLVQGAAYEQYF.

A few counts support this clone. This sequence joins TRBV7-9 and TRBJ1-2; D remains ambiguous. The CDR3 is made up of 14 amino acids. Trimming pared 7 bases from V and 0 bases from J, leaving 12 bases between. Per the germline V gene, CDR1 is SEHNR and CDR2 is FQNEAQ (reference sequence). The CDR3 is CASKDQAANYGYTF. The CDR3 bases are TGTGCCAGCAAAGACCAGGCGGCTAACTATGGCTACACCTTC.

The chain couples TRBV19 to TRBJ2-7, with a weak D call TRBD1 (5 bases). This CDR3 has 15 residues. Germline assignment: CDR1 LNHDA and CDR2 SQIVND (reference sequence). V lost 5 bases, J lost 2 bases, and 16 bases lay in between. For the CDR3, the DNA is TGTGCCAGTAGTTCGCCCGGACACCCTACCTACGAGCAGTACTTC. This sequence encodes CASSSPGHPTYEQYF.

This rearrangement joins TRBV7-9 to TRBJ2-7; D is perhaps TRBD1 (5 bases). The V end lost 5 bases, the J end lost 0 bases, and 11 bases lay between the germline ends. The CDR3 length is 14 residues. Germline CDR1 reads SEHNR; CDR2 reads FQNEAQ (reference sequence). CDR3 nucleotide sequence: TGTGCCAGCAGCGGAGACAGCTACTCCTACGAGCAGTACTTC. Its protein is CASSGDSYSYEQYF.

The V and J genes are TRBV20-1 and TRBJ1-6; a weak D match, TRBD1 (5 bases). Trimming took 2 bases from V and 14 from J, leaving 10 bases between them. The CDR3 extends over 11 amino acids. Germline assignment: CDR1 DFQATT and CDR2 SNEGSKA (reference sequence). The chain's CDR3 is CSARSRESLHF. In DNA, the CDR3 is TGCAGTGCTAGATCCAGGGAGTCCCTCCACTTT.

The rearrangement uses TRBV23-1 and TRBJ1-5; tentatively, D is TRBD1 (5 bases). TRBV23-1 is an open reading frame, and its role is uncertain. V gave up 4 bases and J gave up 1 base, with 17 bases separating them. This CDR3 is built from 17 residues. The CDR3 spells CASSRNSHRDSNQPQHF. CDR3 DNA: TGCGCCAGCAGTCGCAACTCCCACCGGGACAGCAATCAGCCCCAGCATTTT.

The chain has TRBV29-1 and TRBJ1-1, with D possibly matching TRBD1 (6 bases). V was clipped by 7 bases and J by 1 base, with 10 bases between them. Germline CDR1 and CDR2: SQVTM and ANQGSEA. This CDR3 has 12 amino acids. DNA of the CDR3: TGCAGCGGGGGGCGGGGGAACACTGAAGCTTTCTTT. Amino acids: CSGGRGNTEAFF. The whole variable domain, filled in from reference TRBV29-1 and TRBJ1-1, reads SAVISQKPSRDICQRGTSLTIQCQVDSQVTMMFWYRQQPGQSLTLIATANQGSEATYESGFVIDKFPISRPNLTFSTLTVSNMSPEDSSIYLCSGGRGNTEAFFGQGTRLTVV.

Of note for this clone: Other DNA sequences of this sample code for an identical CDR3. The chain links TRBV28 to TRBJ1-2; D unclear. This CDR3 contains 12 residues. The V end lost 3 bases, the J end lost 4 bases, and 6 bases lay between the germline ends. CDR1 and CDR2 (germline): MDHEN, SYDVKM. CDR3 protein: CASSFGSYGYTF. The CDR3 nucleotides read TGTGCCAGCAGTTTCGGCTCCTATGGCTACACCTTC.

V and J are TRBV14 and TRBJ2-4; D is perhaps TRBD2 (6 bases). The CDR3 has 18 amino acids. Germline CDR1 reads SGHDN; CDR2 reads FVKESK. V dropped 1 base and J dropped 1 base, with 17 bases sitting between them. CDR3 sequence (DNA): TGTGCCAGCAGCCAAGCCCGAGCGGAAGGGAGGGCCAAAAACATTCAGTACTTC. Amino acids: CASSQARAEGRAKNIQYF.

The rearrangement links TRBV2 to TRBJ2-7, with 7 bases that match TRBD1. The V segment lost 7 bases and the J segment 5 bases; nucleotides outside the gene matches: 5. The germline gives CDR1 SNHLY, CDR2 FYNNEI. The CDR3 runs 12 residues. CDR3 DNA sequence: TGTGCCAGCAAAAAGGGGGCGCACGAGCAGTACTTC. Protein: CASKKGAHEQYF.

This chain uses TRBV18 with TRBJ2-7; 8 nucleotides line up with TRBD1. The CDR3 spans 14 residues. V gave up 2 bases and J gave up 2 bases; unmatched junction bases: 2. Germline-derived CDR1 and CDR2 are KGHSH and LQKENI. CDR3 loop: CASSPGTGTYEQYF. DNA for the CDR3: TGTGCCAGCTCACCAGGGACAGGAACCTACGAGCAGTACTTC.